Shown below are 8 T cell receptor beta chains from a single sample sequenced in a study of regulatory and conventional T cells in RAG deficiency (dated by TCRdb to about 2017). Preparation of the library involved the immunoSEQ multiplex PCR assay. Not all clones reach the TCRdb copy of this immuneACCESS table, which keeps in-frame sequences only. Checked studies attribute under half of the gap to unresolved V genes and leave the rest unexplained. In this sample the table shows tens of thousands of clones, approximately 90% of which occur a single time. Of the sample, roughly 0.83% is held by the ten largest clones. Before genomic DNA was extracted, regulatory T cells were isolated from blood as CD4+CD25-high CD127-low cells. These records were also assigned to another study, of regulatory T cells. That second publication adds: For the multiplex PCR, 52 forward TRBV primers and 13 reverse TRBJ primers were used, and amplification bias was corrected with both assay-based and computational methods.

The sequenced sample was Tregs sorted from blood. These receptors were obtained from a human donor in good health.

This rearrangement joins TRBV7-2 to TRBJ1-2; D gene unclear. There are 13 residues in the CDR3. Germline CDR1 SGHTA, CDR2 FQGNSA. V was trimmed by 1 base and J by 5 bases, leaving 8 bases between them. In DNA, the CDR3 is TGTGCCAGCAGCTTAGTAGTGGGATATGGCTACACCTTC. This translates into CASSLVVGYGYTF.

The rearrangement joins TRBV6-1 to TRBJ2-1, with TRBD2 identical over 10 bases. This CDR3 spans 17 amino acids. The germline V gene has CDR1 MNHNS and CDR2 SASEGT. Trimming removed 6 bases from V and 7 bases from J; junction bases left unmatched: 15. CDR3 sequence: CASSEPLGAGGPNEQFF. CDR3 sequence (DNA): TGTGCCAGCAGCGAACCCCTCGGAGCGGGGGGGCCAAATGAGCAGTTCTTC.

CDR3: CASSVTPTSYEQYF. In DNA form, the CDR3 reads TGTGCCAGCAGCGTAACCCCGACTAGCTACGAGCAGTACTTC. The V gene is TRBV9, the J gene TRBJ2-7, with a possible D match to TRBD2 (6 bases). The V gene lost 1 base and the J gene lost 3 bases, with 11 bases spanning the gap. In germline, CDR1 is SGDLS, CDR2 YYNGEE. This CDR3 comprises 14 residues.

The chain uses TRBV9 and TRBJ2-2; D ambiguous. V was cut by 5 bases and J by 7 bases, with 6 bases left in between. This CDR3 is 11 amino acids long. The germline V gene encodes CDR1 SGDLS and CDR2 YYNGEE. CDR3 sequence reads: CASRLDGELFF. The CDR3 nucleotides are TGTGCCAGCAGGCTCGACGGGGAGCTGTTTTTT.

This chain connects TRBV18 to TRBJ1-5; D unclear. V was cut by 6 bases and J by 0 bases, with 15 bases left in between. Per germline, CDR1 KGHSH and CDR2 LQKENI. This CDR3 region has 16 residues. The CDR3 DNA sequence: TGTGCCAGCTCTCCGGCGGGAGCATATAGCAATCAGCCCCAGCATTTT. Translated: CASSPAGAYSNQPQHF.

The chain carries TRBV4-2 and TRBJ1-5, with TRBD1 as a possible D gene (6 bases). V lost 0 bases, J lost 3 bases, and 12 bases lay in between. CDR1 and CDR2 from the germline V gene are LGHNA and YNFKEQ. The CDR3 covers 16 residues. CDR3 residues: CASSQETGYSNQPQHF. The CDR3 nucleotides are TGTGCCAGCAGCCAAGAGACAGGCTATTCCAATCAGCCCCAGCATTTT.

This clone occurred once. The chain is built from TRBV5-4 and TRBJ1-3, with TRBD1 matching over 11 bases. The J segment lost 8 bases and the V segment lost 0 bases, leaving 4 bases of the junction unmatched. CDR1 and CDR2 (germline): SGHNT, YYREEE (reference sequence). The CDR3 length is 15 residues. CDR3 DNA sequence: TGTGCCAGCAGCTTGGCCGGACAGGGGGCTCACACCATATATTTT. The encoded protein is CASSLAGQGAHTIYF.

In its sample, this clone was seen once. The rearrangement uses TRBV27 and TRBJ2-3, with 7 positions matching TRBD1. Germline loops: CDR1 MNHEY, CDR2 SMNVEV (reference sequence). The CDR3 covers 13 residues. V lost 6 bases and J lost 5; bases outside the gene matches: 5. Here the CDR3 DNA reads TGTGCCAGCAGCCAGGGACAGAGAGATACGCAGTATTTT. It translates to CASSQGQRDTQYF.